The 11 T cell receptor beta chains in this list originate from one sample, sequenced in a study of response to subunit inactivated influenza vaccine. TCRdb reprocessed the RT-PCR reads via MiXCR and lists one record per CDR3 protein. The sample carries more than 450,000 distinct CDR3 sequences, 7.5% to 8.5% recorded once. Specimen: PBMCs from blood, collected around 25 months after vaccination. All receptors come from a man aged 50 to 75 who received an inactivated influenza vaccine.

In this sample, this clonotype turned up many times. This sequence joins TRBV29-1 and TRBJ2-7, with D unresolved. The germline V gene has CDR1 SQVTM and CDR2 ANQGSEA. This CDR3 has 10 amino acids. V was clipped by 4 bases and J by 2 bases, with 3 bases between them. The CDR3 nucleotides read TGCAGCGTTGTTGCCTACGAGCAGTACTTC. Its protein is CSVVAYEQYF.

This clonotype has only a few counts. V is TRBV4-1 and J is TRBJ1-1; no definite D call. The CDR3 is made up of 14 amino acids. Looked up from germline, CDR1 is MGHRA and CDR2 is YSYEKL. The V end lost 4 bases, the J end lost 4 bases, and 13 bases lay between the germline ends. CDR3 sequence (DNA): TGCGCCAGCAGCCGCGAGGGATCCGGCACTGAAGCTTTCTTT. Residues: CASSREGSGTEAFF.

This clonotype was recorded a few times. This chain connects TRBV12-3 or TRBV12-4 to TRBJ1-5; no clear D. Trimming removed 3 bases at V and 6 bases at J, with 9 bases between. The CDR3 length is 13 residues. The CDR3 region has the DNA TGTGCCAGCAGTTTGGAGGGTACTCAGCCCCAGCATTTT. Protein: CASSLEGTQPQHF.

The V call is TRBV27, the J call TRBJ2-1; TRBD2 might be the D (6 bases). The ends were cut back, 2 bases at V and 9 bases at J, with 11 bases in the middle. The length of the CDR3 is 13 residues. Germline CDR1 and CDR2: MNHEY and SMNVEV (reference sequence). Here the CDR3 DNA reads TGTGCCAGCAGTTTAATCGGAGGGGCTGAGCAGTTCTTC. Its translation is CASSLIGGAEQFF.

This clonotype occurred many times. The gene calls are TRBV5-1 and TRBJ1-6, with D tentatively TRBD1 (6 bases). The V and J ends lost 4 bases and 9 bases respectively, with 11 bases between them. The CDR3 is made up of 13 amino acids. Germline V lookup: CDR1 SGHRS, CDR2 YFSETQ. The CDR3: CASSTGQSSPLHF. In DNA form, the CDR3 reads TGCGCCAGCAGCACAGGACAGAGTTCACCCCTCCACTTT.

This clonotype showed up many times. This chain joins TRBV2 and TRBJ2-7, with TRBD2 matching 10 bases. The CDR3 is made up of 14 amino acids. V lost 5 bases, J lost 2 bases, and 3 bases stayed unmatched. Germline lookup yields CDR1 SNHLY and CDR2 FYNNEI. The CDR3 bases are TGTGCCAGCAGTCCTAGCGGGAGTACCTACGAGCAGTACTTC. Encoded protein: CASSPSGSTYEQYF.

The chain links TRBV6-2 or TRBV6-3 to TRBJ2-1; TRBD1 is a possible D gene (6 bases). The germline gives CDR1 MNHEY, CDR2 SVGEGT. This CDR3 is built from 17 residues. V lost 6 bases, J lost 6 bases, and 24 bases lay in between. CDR3 DNA sequence: TGTGCCAGCAGCCAGAGGGGGTACAGGGAAGATGGCAATGAGCAGTTCTTC. Its translation is CASSQRGYREDGNEQFF.

This clonotype was detected many times. The gene calls are TRBV6-1 and TRBJ1-2; tentatively, D is TRBD1 (5 bases). Per germline, CDR1 MNHNS and CDR2 SASEGT. This CDR3 contains 14 residues. Deletions cut 1 base from V and 7 bases from J, with 13 bases between. CDR3 sequence (DNA): TGTGCCAGCAGTGAAGAGGGGCGTAGGGCTGGCTACACCTTC. This codes for CASSEEGRRAGYTF.

This clonotype was seen a few times. The chain carries TRBV7-8 and TRBJ2-7; D not certain. Germline lookup yields CDR1 SGHVS and CDR2 FQNEAQ. The CDR3 has 14 amino acids. Trimming took 3 bases from V and 3 from J, leaving 12 bases between them. The CDR3 region has the DNA TGTGCCAGCAGCTTCCCTCTCGACGGCTACGAGCAGTACTTC. Amino acid sequence: CASSFPLDGYEQYF.

This clonotype was found many times. The rearrangement links TRBV29-1 to TRBJ2-1; 11 nucleotides match TRBD2. CDR3 length: 15 residues. The V segment lost 4 bases and the J segment 2 bases; nucleotides outside the gene matches: 4. Germline V gene sequence: CDR1 SQVTM, CDR2 ANQGSEA. The CDR3 region has the DNA TGCAGCGTTGTAGGTAGCGGGGGGGCCTACAATGAGCAGTTCTTC. Translation gives CSVVGSGGAYNEQFF.

The chain joins TRBV27 to TRBJ2-1; D is unresolved. The CDR3 contains 13 residues. V shed 7 bases and J shed 4 bases, with 11 bases lying between them. Germline V gene sequence: CDR1 MNHEY, CDR2 SMNVEV (reference sequence). This CDR3 is CASTSFPYNEQFF. The DNA of the CDR3 is TGTGCCAGCACGAGCTTTCCGTACAATGAGCAGTTCTTC.